The present entry profiles one T cell receptor (beta chain) with its context. Its antigen is still unknown. Per-base quality was not reported, and no clone a single base away is much larger than it. This sample is drawn from a study of blood T cell repertoires in COVID-19 (dated by TCRdb to between 2020 and 2021). Context from the whole study: Samples from collaborators originated in the United States, Italy and Spain and spanned both the acute and convalescent phases of COVID-19. Sample metadata almost always included a de-identified subject ID, COVID-19 status, age in years and sex. The repertoires were made available in a free public database intended to serve as a resource for research on the immune response to SARS-CoV-2. The samples were drawn from two sources: the first 160 participants of the ongoing ImmuneRACE study, and 1,200 or so subjects contributed by 6 global collaborators. The material from the prospective study consisted of cDNA or gDNA derived from T cells, B-cell-depleted T cells, or PBMCs. Where available, HLA class I and class II types were taken from metadata supplied by the sample provider and were not determined by assay-based typing. Subjects who had been exposed to COVID-19, were actively infected with it, or had recovered from it provided the deeply sampled blood TCRbeta repertoires that made up the dataset. Broader findings and caveats from the paper: The quantity of clinical and demographic metadata differed by source and by participant and was supplied without curation.

Collaborating institutions collected whole blood in K2EDTA tubes following their own protocols. For TCRbeta analysis, collaborator samples were shipped as frozen whole blood, as isolated PBMCs, or as DNA extracted from either sample type. The immunoSEQ Assay, a bias-controlled multiplex PCR, was used to amplify TCRbeta CDR3 regions from genomic DNA. In the authors' own workflow: Nucleated cell counts per sample were estimated from amplification of reference gene primers within the assay. Sequence reads were collapsed and filtered to measure the absolute abundance of every unique TCRbeta CDR3 rearrangement. For each sample, productive Simpson clonality was calculated as the square root of Simpson's diversity index over productive rearrangements. This is the immuneACCESS table as TCRdb keeps it, with only in-frame sequences that have V and J called. A part of the clones is gone; compared with another copy, unresolved V genes explain less than half, and the rest is unexplained. Clone size and V and J calls were adopted from that table, with D and trimming inferred from the DNA. The sample records a few hundred thousand clones, 86% of which are singletons. 10% to 15% of the sample rests with the top ten.

This TCR derives from an elderly man with acute or convalescent COVID-19. The specimen was peripheral blood.

The CDR3 amino acid sequence is: CASGPAHNSPLHF. The DNA sequence is as follows: TGTGCCAGCGGGCCGGCGCATAATTCACCCCTCCACTTT. The V and J genes are TRBV12-3 or TRBV12-4 and TRBJ1-6, with the D segment identity uncertain. A distance of 10 bases separates the germline ends of V and J, which lose 8 bases and 5 bases respectively. Including the terminal cysteine and phenylalanine, the CDR3 comprises 13 residues. Left in the record is the CDR3 DNA by itself, 39 bases read in frame from the first base.